The 5 T cell receptor beta chains given below trace back to one sample, sequenced in a study of T cell repertoires in cytomegalovirus infection. MiXCR, run by TCRdb on the reads, gives a single entry per CDR3 protein. The table includes about 260,000 distinct CDR3 sequences, roughly 13% detected once. The source material was PBMCs. These receptors were taken from a human donor in good health (CMV status not recorded). Some clones in this sample may be carry-over from other donors' samples.

In its sample, this clonotype was seen many times. The chain employs TRBV12-5 and TRBJ1-1; TRBD1 agrees at 7 bases. CDR1 is LGHNT, CDR2 FRNRAP, per germline. Trimming cost V 2 bases and J 1 base; bases outside gene matches: 4. This CDR3 has 15 residues. The CDR3 protein is CASGLPWDRNTEAFF. CDR3 DNA sequence: TGTGCTAGTGGTTTGCCATGGGACAGGAACACTGAAGCTTTCTTT.

This chain uses TRBV6-6 with TRBJ2-7, with 8 bases identical to TRBD2. CDR3 length: 16 amino acids. The germline gives CDR1 MNHNY, CDR2 SVGAGI (reference sequence). Trimming removed 6 bases from V and 9 bases from J; junction bases left unmatched: 19. Written as DNA, the CDR3 is TGTGCCAGCAGCAAAAGTCCCGGGACGGGAGGGCGAGGGCAGTACTTC. Translating it yields CASSKSPGTGGRGQYF.

This clonotype has a count of ten or more. The CDR3 DNA follows: TGTGCCAGCAGCTTAGATGAGTCAGATGAGCAGTTCTTC. It encodes CASSLDESDEQFF. The genes are TRBV7-9 and TRBJ2-1; D is unclear. The CDR3 sequence is 13 residues long. V was cut by 1 base and J by 8 bases, with 9 bases left in between. Germline CDR1 reads SEHNR; CDR2 reads FQNEAQ (reference sequence).

This clonotype occurred many times. The rearrangement links TRBV7-2 to TRBJ2-7; D remains unclear. The CDR3 has 13 amino acids. Germline V gives CDR1 SGHTA, CDR2 FQGNSA. V lost 2 bases, J lost 4 bases, and 9 bases lay in between. In DNA form, the CDR3 reads TGTGCCAGCAGCTTATCCGTGCAGTACGAGCAGTACTTC. Translating gives CASSLSVQYEQYF.

This rearrangement joins TRBV3-1 to TRBJ1-5; 9 bases match TRBD1. There are 15 residues in the CDR3. The germline V gene encodes CDR1 LGHDT and CDR2 YNNKEL (reference sequence). With 2 bases clipped from V and 6 bases from J, the junction kept 5 bases outside the gene matches. CDR3 sequence: CASSQRPGQGQPQHF. In nucleotides, the CDR3 is TGTGCCAGCAGCCAAAGACCGGGACAGGGTCAGCCCCAGCATTTT.